Each of the 19 T cell receptor beta chains below was sequenced from the same sample in a study of T cell responses to AZD1222 COVID-19 vaccine. Here immunoSEQ multiplex PCR was the method, and the copy in TCRdb shows in-frame clones only, minus some. The table has 250,000 to 300,000 clones, 94% seen once. Material: peripheral blood, obtained 28 days after the second AZD1222 dose. All receptors derive from an adult who received the AZD1222 COVID-19 vaccine.

V usage is TRBV19 and J usage is TRBJ1-6; no definite D call. CDR3 length: 14 residues. The germline gives CDR1 LNHDA, CDR2 SQIVND (reference sequence). V lost 3 bases to trimming and J lost 7 bases, with 10 bases between them. The chain's CDR3 is CASSIGSSNSPLHF. The CDR3 bases are TGTGCCAGTAGTATCGGTAGCAGCAATTCACCCCTCCACTTT.

This chain joins TRBV10-3 and TRBJ2-1; 13 bases align to TRBD2. The CDR3 is 15 residues long. Losses at the gene ends were 4 bases for V and 8 bases for J; bases not matched to a gene: 5. Germline CDR1 is ENHRY and CDR2 is SYGVKD. CDR3: CAISGTSGGAYEQFF. CDR3 sequence (DNA): TGTGCCATCAGTGGAACTAGCGGGGGGGCGTATGAGCAGTTCTTC.

This clone showed up just once. The CDR3 is CATSRAGPGELFF. The DNA for the CDR3 is TGTGCCACCAGCAGAGCCGGGCCCGGGGAGCTGTTTTTT. The chain links TRBV15 to TRBJ2-2; D uncertain. Germline loops: CDR1 LNHNV, CDR2 YYDKDF (reference sequence). The germline V and J ends were trimmed by 1 base and 6 bases, with 6 bases remaining between them. The CDR3 sequence is 13 residues long.

This rearrangement joins TRBV3-1 (or the pseudogene TRBV3-2) to TRBJ2-1, with D possibly TRBD1 on 6 matching bases. CDR3 length: 17 residues. Germline CDR1 LGHDT, CDR2 YNNKEL (reference sequence). V was shortened by 5 bases and J by 5 bases, with 22 bases between the two germline ends. The CDR3 sequence: CASSSFSSQGFHNEQFF. CDR3 coding DNA: TGTGCCAGCAGCTCCTTCAGCTCCCAGGGGTTCCACAATGAGCAGTTCTTC.

The chain employs TRBV18 and TRBJ1-2, with D possibly being TRBD1 (6 bases). Trimming left V 6 bases short and J 6 bases short, with 11 bases between. The CDR3 has 12 amino acids. Germline values: CDR1 KGHSH, CDR2 LQKENI. The CDR3 DNA follows: TGTGCCAGCTCGGGCAGGGGAAATGGCTACACCTTC. Its protein product is CASSGRGNGYTF.

V is TRBV5-5 and J is TRBJ1-5; D not certain. The germline V gene encodes CDR1 SGHKS and CDR2 YYEKEE (reference sequence). This CDR3 has 14 residues. The V end lost 4 bases, the J end lost 5 bases, and 13 bases lay between the germline ends. The CDR3 DNA reads as TGTGCCAGCAGCCAACAAGGACTTCATCAGCCCCAGCATTTT. It specifies CASSQQGLHQPQHF.

This rearrangement joins TRBV5-1 to TRBJ1-2, with 8 positions matching TRBD1. The CDR3 is made up of 15 amino acids. Germline CDR1 and CDR2: SGHRS and YFSETQ. Trimming removed 0 bases from V and 8 bases from J; junction bases left unmatched: 9. CDR3 amino acids: CASSLGQGRTGGYTF. CDR3 coding DNA: TGCGCCAGCAGCTTGGGACAGGGGCGAACAGGGGGCTACACCTTC.

This chain joins TRBV29-1 and TRBJ2-3; TRBD2 agrees at 11 bases. The germline V gene encodes CDR1 SQVTM and CDR2 ANQGSEA. This CDR3 spans 17 amino acids. The trim removed 7 bases at V and 4 bases at J, leaving 16 bases unmatched. Written as DNA, the CDR3 is TGCAGCGCACCGGGACTAGCGGAATTATCAGGGGCAGATACGCAGTATTTT. As protein: CSAPGLAELSGADTQYF.

CDR3 in amino acids: CSLEGALEKLFF. CDR3 nucleotides: TGCAGCCTGGAGGGGGCACTTGAAAAACTGTTTTTT. This sequence joins TRBV29-1 and TRBJ1-4, with 7 nucleotides matching TRBD1. V trimming: 8 bases; J trimming: 7 bases; junction bases outside the gene matches: 7. The germline V gene encodes CDR1 SQVTM and CDR2 ANQGSEA. The CDR3 totals 12 residues.

The V gene is TRBV3-1 (or the pseudogene TRBV3-2), the J gene TRBJ1-2; maybe TRBD1 (5 bases). V shed 0 bases and J shed 7 bases, with 15 bases lying between them. The CDR3 length is 15 residues. Germline V gene lookup returns CDR1 LGHDT and CDR2 YNNKEL (reference sequence). CDR3 bases: TGTGCCAGCAGCCAAGAAGGAGTCGGAGGGGCTGGCTACACCTTC. Protein product: CASSQEGVGGAGYTF.

The CDR3 region has the DNA TGTGCCAGCAGCAATAGCGAGAGCTCCTACAATGAGCAGTTCTTC. This encodes CASSNSESSYNEQFF. The rearrangement links TRBV6-2 or TRBV6-3 to TRBJ2-1, with D possibly TRBD2 on 5 matching bases. This CDR3 has 15 amino acids. The germline V and J ends were trimmed by 6 bases and 0 bases, with 12 bases remaining between them. The germline CDR1 and CDR2 sequences are MNHEY and SVGEGT.

The J gene is TRBJ2-5, the V gene TRBV2; 7 nucleotides match TRBD1. The CDR3 runs to 13 residues. Germline-derived CDR1 and CDR2 are SNHLY and FYNNEI. V dropped 6 bases and J dropped 2; count of bases not matched to a gene: 3. The CDR3 DNA reads TGTGCCAGCAGCCAGGACAGGCAAGAGACCCAGTACTTC. This translates into CASSQDRQETQYF.

The genes are TRBV9 and TRBJ1-6; D possibly corresponds to TRBD1 (5 bases). There are 16 residues in the CDR3. The germline gives CDR1 SGDLS, CDR2 YYNGEE. The V end lost 2 bases, the J end lost 5 bases, and 14 bases lay between the germline ends. CDR3 nucleotides: TGTGCCAGCAGCGTGGGACCCCAGGTCCATAATTCACCCCTCCACTTT. Translated, it gives CASSVGPQVHNSPLHF.

This chain links TRBV3-1 (or the pseudogene TRBV3-2) with TRBJ2-3; weak D call: TRBD1 (5 bases). The germline gives CDR1 LGHDT, CDR2 YNNKEL (reference sequence). Trimming left V 5 bases short and J 5 bases short, with 8 bases between. This CDR3 is 12 amino acids long. In nucleotides, the CDR3 is TGTGCCAGCAGCTTCCAGGGAGATACGCAGTATTTT. Protein: CASSFQGDTQYF.

This clone was detected only once. The rearrangement links TRBV15 to TRBJ2-1, with D possibly matching TRBD2 (6 bases). The V and J ends lost 3 bases and 10 bases respectively, with 13 bases between them. Looked up from germline, CDR1 is LNHNV and CDR2 is YYDKDF (reference sequence). CDR3 length: 13 amino acids. CDR3 residues: CATSSGYREEQFF. The CDR3 region has the DNA TGTGCCACCAGCAGCGGGTACCGGGAGGAGCAGTTCTTC.

This clone was detected only a few times. The J gene is TRBJ2-7, the V gene TRBV20-1, with no clear D. Germline assignment: CDR1 DFQATT and CDR2 SNEGSKA (reference sequence). The V gene lost 7 bases and the J gene lost 3 bases, with 10 bases spanning the gap. The CDR3 sequence is 11 residues long. The CDR3 coding sequence is TGCAGTGTCAAAAGAAGCTACGAGCAGTACTTC. It is translated as CSVKRSYEQYF.

The rearrangement joins TRBV7-2 to TRBJ1-2, with TRBD1 as a possible D gene (5 bases). The CDR3 covers 14 residues. V was clipped by 2 bases and J by 6 bases, with 13 bases between them. From germline, CDR1 is SGHTA and CDR2 FQGNSA. The DNA for the CDR3 is TGTGCCAGCAGCTTATTTGGGGCAAAGAATGGCTACACCTTC. The encoded protein is CASSLFGAKNGYTF.

In this sample, this clone turned up once. The chain joins TRBV5-4 to TRBJ1-2; a possible D gene is TRBD1 (6 bases). V was trimmed by 5 bases and J by 4 bases, leaving 12 bases between them. The V gene's germline CDR1 is SGHNT and CDR2 YYREEE (reference sequence). The CDR3 loop spans 13 amino acids. The CDR3 coding sequence is TGTGCCAGCAGTCAAGGGGGGAGCTATGGCTACACCTTC. This codes for CASSQGGSYGYTF.

The CDR3, as DNA: TGCGCCAGCAGCCCACTAGGACTAGCGGGAGGGCTCACCGGGGAGCTGTTTTTT. Translation: CASSPLGLAGGLTGELFF. The chain uses TRBV4-1 and TRBJ2-2; 15 bases fit TRBD2. The CDR3 covers 18 residues. Germline loops: CDR1 MGHRA, CDR2 YSYEKL. With V trimmed by 4 bases and J by 4 bases, 7 bases remained unmatched.